The next 3 T cell receptor beta chains were all read from a single sample in a study of blood T cells in healthy people across ages. Sample-barcoded 5' priming and a J-beta primer mix drove a second PCR of 7 to 11 cycles. MiXCR, run by TCRdb on the 5' RACE reads, gives a single entry per CDR3 protein. Of hundreds of thousands of distinct CDR3 sequences detected, 24% appear once; the ten largest clones hold roughly 10%. These records were also assigned to another study, of T cells of mothers and their children.

The sequenced material came from blood. The origin of the receptors is a boy aged 5-17 years in good health.

The genes are TRBV7-2 and TRBJ2-1; TRBD2 agrees at 13 bases. CDR3 length: 16 residues. CDR1 and CDR2 (germline): SGHTA, FQGNSA. V lost 2 bases and J lost 6; bases outside the gene matches: 4. The DNA for the CDR3 is TGTGCCAGCAGCTTATTCGGACTAGCGGGAGTCAATGAGCAGTTCTTC. Residues: CASSLFGLAGVNEQFF.

This clonotype has more than one count but fewer than ten. The J gene is TRBJ2-5, the V gene TRBV28; D may be TRBD1 or TRBD2 (5 bases each). The CDR3 consists of 13 residues. Trimming stripped 7 bases from V and 1 base from J, with 10 bases between. Germline V gene data show CDR1 as MDHEN and CDR2 as SYDVKM. The CDR3 coding sequence is TGTGCCAGCACCCTGGGGGTCCAAGAGACCCAGTACTTC. This translates into CASTLGVQETQYF.

The chain couples TRBV6-2 or TRBV6-3 to TRBJ2-5, with a weak D call TRBD2 (6 bases). Germline-derived CDR1 and CDR2 are MNHEY and SVGEGT. This CDR3 is 13 amino acids long. The ends were cut back, 8 bases at V and 4 bases at J, with 14 bases in the middle. The CDR3 region has the DNA TGTGCCAGCGGCCGGCAGGGAGGAGAGACCCAGTACTTC. Protein: CASGRQGGETQYF.